One and the same sample provided the 28 T cell receptor beta chains below, sequenced in a study of blood T cell repertoires in COVID-19. The table came from immunoSEQ multiplex PCR; TCRdb's copy has only in-frame clones and leaves some out. The sample carries under 300,000 clones, around 83% recorded once. Material for sequencing was peripheral blood. The receptors were sampled from a man in his thirties or forties who had recovered from COVID-19.

This clone occurred once. The chain links TRBV11-3 to TRBJ2-1, with D perhaps TRBD1 (7 bases). The CDR3 has 14 amino acids. Trimming cost V 4 bases and J 7 bases, with 14 bases left between them. Germline V gives CDR1 SGHNT, CDR2 YENEEA. CDR3 protein: CASSSATGRNEQFF. CDR3 nucleotide sequence: TGTGCCAGCAGCTCAGCGACAGGGAGGAATGAGCAGTTCTTC.

The count of this clone is one. The chain links TRBV10-3 to TRBJ1-1, with 8 bases fitting TRBD1. The V segment lost 2 bases and the J segment 1 base; nucleotides outside the gene matches: 15. The CDR3 runs to 19 residues. Germline V gives CDR1 ENHRY, CDR2 SYGVKD. This CDR3 is CAISEIGWQGARGNTEAFF. CDR3 in DNA: TGTGCCATCAGTGAGATAGGATGGCAGGGGGCGCGGGGGAACACTGAAGCTTTCTTT.

The V and J genes are TRBV3-1 (or the pseudogene TRBV3-2) and TRBJ2-3; TRBD1 is a possible D gene (5 bases). The V gene lost 5 bases and the J gene lost 0 bases, with 6 bases spanning the gap. The CDR3 is 13 residues long. Germline values: CDR1 LGHDT, CDR2 YNNKEL (reference sequence). The CDR3 nucleotides are TGTGCCAGCAGCTACAGGAGCACAGATACGCAGTATTTT. Translating gives CASSYRSTDTQYF.

The chain combines TRBV27 with TRBJ1-4; possible D gene TRBD1, 6 bases. The V end lost 2 bases, the J end lost 8 bases, and 15 bases lay between the germline ends. Germline loops: CDR1 MNHEY, CDR2 SMNVEV (reference sequence). CDR3 length: 15 residues. CDR3 nucleotide sequence: TGTGCCAGCAGTTTAGGGTTCCGGGACATAGAAAAACTGTTTTTT. It encodes CASSLGFRDIEKLFF.

This chain uses TRBV19 with TRBJ1-5; maybe TRBD1 (6 bases). Germline V gives CDR1 LNHDA, CDR2 SQIVND (reference sequence). The CDR3 runs 12 residues. Trimming removed 9 bases from V and 1 base from J, with 7 bases in between. The DNA of the CDR3 is TGTGCCAGCAGGGGAAGCAATCAGCCCCAGCATTTT. It translates to CASRGSNQPQHF. The variable domain in full, completed from reference TRBV19 and TRBJ1-5, reads DGGITQSPKYLFRKEGQNVTLSCEQNLNHDAMYWYRQDPGQGLRLIYYSQIVNDFQKGDIAEGYSVSREKKESFPLTVTSAQKNPTAFYLCASRGSNQPQHFGDGTRLSIL.

V and J are TRBV19 and TRBJ1-2; the match to TRBD1 covers 9 bases. CDR3 length equals 16 residues. J gave up 6 bases and V 6 bases, and 14 bases lay outside the gene matches. Germline assignment: CDR1 LNHDA and CDR2 SQIVND (reference sequence). The CDR3: CASSRRHRGRSDGYTF. The CDR3 DNA sequence: TGTGCCAGTAGCCGTAGGCACAGGGGGCGATCAGATGGCTACACCTTC.

The chain is built from TRBV12-3 or TRBV12-4 and TRBJ2-7; the match to TRBD1 covers 8 bases. V lost 3 bases, J lost 5 bases, and 3 bases stayed unmatched. This CDR3 contains 13 residues. The CDR3 sequence is CASSFSGGDEQYF. The CDR3 nucleotides read TGTGCCAGCAGTTTTTCAGGGGGCGACGAGCAGTACTTC.

This clone was observed at least ten times. This sample also contains other DNA sequences that code for the same CDR3. The chain has TRBV5-1 and TRBJ1-2, with no clear D. V lost 3 bases and J 4 bases, leaving 7 bases between the germline ends. CDR3 size: 12 residues. Per germline, CDR1 SGHRS and CDR2 YFSETQ. DNA of the CDR3: TGCGCCAGCAGCTCTACCACCTATGGCTACACCTTC. Encoded protein: CASSSTTYGYTF.

The table lists this clone with a few counts. The chain combines TRBV2 with TRBJ2-3, with a weak D call TRBD2 (6 bases). V lost 8 bases, J lost 4 bases, and 13 bases lay in between. Looked up from germline, CDR1 is SNHLY and CDR2 is FYNNEI. The CDR3 covers 13 residues. The CDR3 loop is CASGGTGADTQYF. The DNA for the CDR3 is TGTGCCAGCGGCGGGACTGGGGCAGATACGCAGTATTTT.

The DNA of the CDR3 is TGCGCCAGCAGCTTAGATCCCGGGACAGTGAACACTGAAGCTTTCTTT. This encodes CASSLDPGTVNTEAFF. The V call is TRBV5-1, the J call TRBJ1-1; TRBD1 matches 7 bases. CDR1 is SGHRS and CDR2 is YFSETQ in the germline V gene. The CDR3 spans 16 residues. Trimming removed 2 bases from V and 0 bases from J; junction bases left unmatched: 7. The variable domain in full, completed from reference TRBV5-1 and TRBJ1-1, reads KAGVTQTPRYLIKTRGQQVTLSCSPISGHRSVSWYQQTPGQGLQFLFEYFSETQRNKGNFPGRFSGRQFSNSRSEMNVSTLELGDSALYLCASSLDPGTVNTEAFFGQGTRLTVV.

The CDR3 protein is CASKQGGSGELFF. CDR3 DNA: TGTGCCAGCAAGCAGGGGGGTTCCGGGGAGCTGTTTTTT. The chain couples TRBV28 to TRBJ2-2; TRBD1 might be the D (7 bases). V lost 7 bases to trimming and J lost 6 bases, with 12 bases between them. The CDR3 is 13 residues long. Looked up from germline, CDR1 is MDHEN and CDR2 is SYDVKM.

V and J are TRBV27 and TRBJ1-5; 7 nucleotides align to TRBD1. Germline CDR1 and CDR2: MNHEY and SMNVEV (reference sequence). The CDR3 consists of 13 residues. V trimming: 8 bases; J trimming: 6 bases; junction bases outside the gene matches: 7. CDR3 amino acids: CASAQQGSQPQHF. Written as DNA, the CDR3 is TGTGCCAGCGCCCAACAGGGGTCTCAGCCCCAGCATTTT.

This clone was recorded once. The rearrangement uses TRBV7-9 and TRBJ1-4; 9 bases are a match to TRBD1. From germline, CDR1 is SEHNR and CDR2 FQNEAQ (reference sequence). The CDR3 sequence is 14 residues long. Germline trimming cut 5 bases from V and 8 bases from J; bases unmatched to any gene: 6. The CDR3 nucleotides read TGTGCCAGCAGCCCCGGGACAGGGAACGAAAAACTGTTTTTT. Translation gives CASSPGTGNEKLFF.

The V and J genes are TRBV1 and TRBJ2-3; TRBD2, the D gene given by the table, was not confirmed from the DNA. TRBV1 is described as a pseudogene. The CDR3 has 17 amino acids. The CDR3 loop reads CTSSQNIRGVSTDTQYF. The CDR3, as DNA: TGCACCAGCAGCCAGAACATACGGGGGGTTTCCACAGATACGCAGTATTTT.

This chain connects TRBV14 to TRBJ1-1; D remains ambiguous. Germline CDR1 is SGHDN and CDR2 is FVKESK. V was cut by 2 bases and J by 4 bases, with 20 bases left in between. The CDR3 contains 17 residues. CDR3 in amino acids: CASSQLPVLGITTEAFF. Here the CDR3 DNA reads TGTGCCAGCAGCCAACTACCGGTCCTCGGGATAACCACTGAAGCTTTCTTT.

This rearrangement joins TRBV6-6 to TRBJ1-6; 11 bases match TRBD1. The CDR3 loop spans 15 amino acids. The germline CDR1 and CDR2 sequences are MNHNY and SVGAGI (reference sequence). J was trimmed by 9 bases and V by 2 bases; bases with no gene match: 3. CDR3 in amino acids: CASSYEGQGVSPLHF. Here the CDR3 DNA reads TGTGCCAGCAGTTACGAGGGACAGGGGGTTTCACCCCTCCACTTT.

The rearrangement links TRBV10-3 to TRBJ1-1; D ambiguous. Germline V gives CDR1 ENHRY, CDR2 SYGVKD. The CDR3 length is 12 residues. V lost 8 bases to trimming and J lost 3 bases, with 10 bases between them. CDR3 amino acids: CAISRSDTEAFF. The CDR3, as DNA: TGTGCCATCTCGAGGTCTGACACTGAAGCTTTCTTT.

The rearrangement uses TRBV7-9 and TRBJ2-3; possibly TRBD1 for D (6 bases). Trimming left V 1 base short and J 9 bases short, with 14 bases between. The germline gives CDR1 SEHNR, CDR2 FQNEAQ (reference sequence). The CDR3 covers 14 residues. CDR3 nucleotides: TGTGCCAGCAGCTTAGACGGATGGGACACGACGCAGTATTTT. This translates into CASSLDGWDTTQYF.

V is TRBV3-1 (or the pseudogene TRBV3-2) and J is TRBJ1-1, with D tentatively TRBD1 (5 bases). With 0 bases removed from V and 4 bases from J, the gap between germline ends came to 9 bases. The germline V gene encodes CDR1 LGHDT and CDR2 YNNKEL (reference sequence). The CDR3 is 14 residues long. DNA for the CDR3: TGTGCCAGCAGCCAAGACGACAGTATCACTGAAGCTTTCTTT. As protein: CASSQDDSITEAFF.

This clone was seen just once. V usage is TRBV10-3 and J usage is TRBJ1-1, with D perhaps TRBD1 (6 bases). CDR1 and CDR2 (germline): ENHRY, SYGVKD. The CDR3 sequence is 15 residues long. With 4 bases removed from V and 1 base from J, the gap between germline ends came to 13 bases. The CDR3 DNA is TGTGCCATCAGTGGGTCGAGAGGGGGGAACACTGAAGCTTTCTTT. Translation gives CAISGSRGGNTEAFF.

The V and J genes are TRBV3-1 (or the pseudogene TRBV3-2) and TRBJ2-1, with 10 bases that match TRBD1. The CDR3 consists of 17 residues. V was pared by 1 base and J by 4 bases, with 7 bases of the junction left unmatched. Germline V gene lookup returns CDR1 LGHDT and CDR2 YNNKEL (reference sequence). The CDR3 DNA reads TGTGCCAGCAGCCAAGGGAATGACAGGGGGCAATACAATGAGCAGTTCTTC. Amino acid sequence: CASSQGNDRGQYNEQFF.

This clone has a count of ten or more. The chain combines TRBV12-3 or TRBV12-4 with TRBJ1-2; D is uncertain. This CDR3 is 12 amino acids long. V was trimmed by 5 bases and J by 1 base, leaving 5 bases between them. This CDR3 is CASSGSNYGYTF. CDR3 in DNA: TGTGCCAGCAGTGGGAGTAACTATGGCTACACCTTC.

The genes are TRBV12-3 or TRBV12-4 and TRBJ1-2; weak D call: TRBD1 (6 bases). Trimming stripped 7 bases from V and 1 base from J, with 10 bases between. This CDR3 has 13 residues. CDR3 in DNA: TGTGCCAGCAATCACAGGGATAACTATGGCTACACCTTC. It translates to CASNHRDNYGYTF.

This chain joins TRBV5-1 and TRBJ2-1; no firm D call. The CDR3 length is 13 residues. Germline values: CDR1 SGHRS, CDR2 YFSETQ. V dropped 4 bases and J dropped 0 bases, with 5 bases sitting between them. The CDR3 is CASSAYSYNEQFF. Written as DNA, the CDR3 is TGCGCCAGCAGCGCCTACTCCTACAATGAGCAGTTCTTC.

The chain carries TRBV28 and TRBJ2-3, with D tentatively TRBD1 (6 bases). The length of the CDR3 is 16 residues. Germline CDR1 reads MDHEN; CDR2 reads SYDVKM. V was clipped by 1 base and J by 0 bases, with 11 bases between them. CDR3 sequence reads: CASSLFGGLSTDTQYF. CDR3 in DNA: TGTGCCAGCAGTTTATTTGGGGGCCTTAGCACAGATACGCAGTATTTT.

The CDR3 DNA sequence: TGTGCCAGCAGCTTATTGGAGCGGACGAACACCGGGGAGCTGTTTTTT. Its translation is CASSLLERTNTGELFF. The chain combines TRBV7-8 with TRBJ2-2; D perhaps matches TRBD2 (5 bases). Trimming removed 2 bases from V and 0 bases from J, with 10 bases in between. The germline V gene has CDR1 SGHVS and CDR2 FQNEAQ. The CDR3 extends over 16 amino acids.

This clone has only a few counts. The rearrangement uses TRBV5-6 and TRBJ2-7; 13 bases agree with TRBD2. The V and J ends lost 4 bases and 5 bases, in that order; junction bases with no gene match: 9. This CDR3 has 16 amino acids. The germline V gene has CDR1 SGHDT and CDR2 YYEEEE. CDR3 residues: CASSPYGTSGEDEQYV. Written as DNA, the CDR3 is TGTGCCAGCAGCCCTTACGGGACTAGCGGGGAAGACGAGCAGTACGTC.

The V call is TRBV6-5, the J call TRBJ1-2; D unclear. The germline V gene has CDR1 MNHEY and CDR2 SVGAGI. This CDR3 has 15 amino acids. Deletions cut 2 bases from V and 1 base from J, with 11 bases between. This chain's CDR3 is CASSYRGQLNYGYTF. The CDR3, as DNA: TGTGCCAGCAGTTACCGTGGGCAGCTTAACTATGGCTACACCTTC.